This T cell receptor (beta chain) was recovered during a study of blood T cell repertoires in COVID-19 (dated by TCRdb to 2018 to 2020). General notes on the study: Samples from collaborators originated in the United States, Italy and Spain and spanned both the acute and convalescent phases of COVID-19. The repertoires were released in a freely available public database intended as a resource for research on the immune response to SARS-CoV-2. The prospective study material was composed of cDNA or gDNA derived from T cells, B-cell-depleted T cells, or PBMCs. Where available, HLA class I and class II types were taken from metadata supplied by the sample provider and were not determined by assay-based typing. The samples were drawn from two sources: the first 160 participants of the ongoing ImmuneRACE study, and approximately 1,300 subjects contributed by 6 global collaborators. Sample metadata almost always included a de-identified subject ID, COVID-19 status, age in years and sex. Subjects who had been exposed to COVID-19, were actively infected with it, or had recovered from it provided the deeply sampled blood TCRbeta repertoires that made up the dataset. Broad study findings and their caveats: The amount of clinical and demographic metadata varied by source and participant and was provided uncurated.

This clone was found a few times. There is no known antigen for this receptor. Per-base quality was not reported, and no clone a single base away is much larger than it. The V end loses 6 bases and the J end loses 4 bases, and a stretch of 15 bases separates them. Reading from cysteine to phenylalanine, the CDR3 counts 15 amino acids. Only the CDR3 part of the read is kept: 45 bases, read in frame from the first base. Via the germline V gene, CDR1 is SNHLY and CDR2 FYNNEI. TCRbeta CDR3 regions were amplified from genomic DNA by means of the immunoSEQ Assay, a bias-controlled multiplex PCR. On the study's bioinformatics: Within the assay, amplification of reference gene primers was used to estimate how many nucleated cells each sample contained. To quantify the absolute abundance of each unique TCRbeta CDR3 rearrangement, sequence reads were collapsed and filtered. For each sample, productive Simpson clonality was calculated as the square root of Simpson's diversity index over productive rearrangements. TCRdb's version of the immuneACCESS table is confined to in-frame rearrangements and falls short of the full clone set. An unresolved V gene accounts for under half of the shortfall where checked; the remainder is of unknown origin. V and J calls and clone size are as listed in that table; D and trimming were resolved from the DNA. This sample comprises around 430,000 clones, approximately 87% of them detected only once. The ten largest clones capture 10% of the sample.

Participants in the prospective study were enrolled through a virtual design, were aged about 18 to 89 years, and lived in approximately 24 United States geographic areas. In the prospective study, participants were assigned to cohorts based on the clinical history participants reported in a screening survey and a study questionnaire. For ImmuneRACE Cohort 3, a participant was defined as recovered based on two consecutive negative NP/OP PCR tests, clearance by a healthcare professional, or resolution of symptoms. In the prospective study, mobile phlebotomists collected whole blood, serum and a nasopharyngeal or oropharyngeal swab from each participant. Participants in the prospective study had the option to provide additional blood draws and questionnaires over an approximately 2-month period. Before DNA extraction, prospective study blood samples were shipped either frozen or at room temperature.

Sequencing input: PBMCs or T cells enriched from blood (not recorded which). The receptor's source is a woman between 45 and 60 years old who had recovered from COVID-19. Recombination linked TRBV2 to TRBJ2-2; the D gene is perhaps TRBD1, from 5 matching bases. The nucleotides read TGTGCCAGCAGGCTCAGGGTCACGGGCACCGGGGAGCTGTTTTTT. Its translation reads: CASRLRVTGTGELFF.